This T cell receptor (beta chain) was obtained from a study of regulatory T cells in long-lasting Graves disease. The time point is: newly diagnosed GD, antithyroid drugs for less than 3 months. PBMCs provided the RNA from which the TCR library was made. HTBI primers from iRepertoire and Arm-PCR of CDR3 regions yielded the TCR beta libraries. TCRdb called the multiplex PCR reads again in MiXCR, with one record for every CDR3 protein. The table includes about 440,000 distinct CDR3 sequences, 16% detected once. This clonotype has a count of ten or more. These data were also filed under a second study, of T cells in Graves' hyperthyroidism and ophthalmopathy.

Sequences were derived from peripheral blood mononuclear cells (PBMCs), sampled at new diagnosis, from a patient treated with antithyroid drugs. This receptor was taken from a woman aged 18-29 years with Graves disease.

In DNA, the CDR3 is TGTGCCAGCAGTGAATGGCAGAGCACAGATACGCAGTATTTT. Its translation is CASSEWQSTDTQYF. The V call is TRBV6-2 or TRBV6-3, the J call TRBJ2-3; D unresolved. The CDR3 sequence is 14 residues long. The V end was cut by 5 bases, the J end by 0 bases, with 9 bases between. Looked up from germline, CDR1 is MNHEY and CDR2 is SVGEGT.